One sample yielded the 13 T cell receptor beta chains listed below, sequenced in a study of Ad26.COV2.S vaccination and SARS-CoV-2 variants. Profiling relied on immunoSEQ multiplex PCR, and the TCRdb table lists in-frame clones only, not all of them. The sample contains about 680,000 clones, 70% to 90% of which appear only once. Sample treatment: roughly 20 received Ad26.COV2.S at low or high dose, single or two shots; 5 received placebo; per-sample allocation not given. Following the first vaccine or placebo injection, samples were taken on day 63. Sequenced here: peripheral blood, sampled in a trial of Ad26.COV2.S vaccine versus placebo. These receptors came from a person aged 18-65 years who received the Ad26.COV2.S COVID-19 vaccine or a placebo.

The sample holds a few counts of this clone. The rearrangement uses TRBV29-1 and TRBJ2-7; D gene ambiguous. V was pared by 5 bases and J by 2 bases, with 10 bases between. CDR1 is SQVTM and CDR2 is ANQGSEA in the germline V gene. The CDR3 has 12 residues. This CDR3 reads CSVLGRAYEQYF. In DNA form, the CDR3 reads TGCAGCGTTTTAGGACGGGCCTACGAGCAGTACTTC.

The CDR3 coding sequence is TGTGCCAGCAGCTTGTTACCCGGGGACTCAGCATACAATGAGCAGTTCTTC. It codes for CASSLLPGDSAYNEQFF. The chain uses TRBV7-2 and TRBJ2-1; tentative D call: TRBD2 (6 bases). Germline CDR1 is SGHTA and CDR2 is FQGNSA. V gave up 3 bases and J gave up 4 bases, with 19 bases separating them. The length of the CDR3 is 17 residues.

The chain is built from TRBV6-5 and TRBJ2-7, with 8 bases aligning to TRBD1. CDR3 size: 12 residues. Germline CDR1 MNHEY, CDR2 SVGAGI. Trimming cost V 6 bases and J 2 bases; bases outside gene matches: 0. In nucleotides, the CDR3 is TGTGCCAGCAGGACAGGGGCCTACGAGCAGTACTTC. Amino acid sequence: CASRTGAYEQYF.

CDR3 nucleotide sequence: TGTGCCAGCAGCCGTAGCGGGGGATGGGATGAGCAGTTCTTC. This gives the protein CASSRSGGWDEQFF. The chain recombines TRBV7-3 with TRBJ2-1; 9 bases line up with TRBD2. The CDR3 runs 14 residues. Germline V gene lookup returns CDR1 SGHTA and CDR2 FQGTGA. J lost 8 bases, V lost 5 bases, and 7 bases had no gene match.

This chain joins TRBV14 and TRBJ2-1; no definite D call. The V end lost 1 base, the J end lost 5 bases, and 9 bases lay between the germline ends. Germline CDR1 reads SGHDN; CDR2 reads FVKESK. This CDR3 has 14 amino acids. The CDR3 DNA follows: TGTGCCAGCAGCCAAGGACGAAGTCACAATGAGCAGTTCTTC. It translates to CASSQGRSHNEQFF.

In this sample, this clone turned up a few times. The chain joins TRBV4-3 to TRBJ1-2; tentative D call: TRBD1 (6 bases). Trimming removed 0 bases from V and 0 bases from J, with 8 bases in between. The germline V gene encodes CDR1 LGHNA and CDR2 YSLEER. The CDR3 contains 15 residues. Here the CDR3 DNA reads TGCGCCAGCAGCCAAGACAGGGGCTCTAACTATGGCTACACCTTC. Protein: CASSQDRGSNYGYTF.

The chain recombines TRBV11-1 with TRBJ2-7; D may be TRBD2 (5 bases). The length of the CDR3 is 12 residues. Deletions cut 2 bases from V and 6 bases from J, with 8 bases between. Germline CDR1 SGHAT, CDR2 FQDESV (reference sequence). The CDR3 protein is CASSLSGIEQYF. DNA for the CDR3: TGTGCCAGCAGCTTATCGGGGATCGAGCAGTACTTC. The full variable domain, rest sourced from reference TRBV11-1 and TRBJ2-7, is EAEVAQSPRYKITEKSQAVAFWCDPISGHATLYWYRQILGQGPELLVQFQDESVVDDSQLPKDRFSAERLKGVDSTLKIQPAELGDSAMYLCASSLSGIEQYFGPGTRLTVT.

J is TRBJ1-6 and V is TRBV5-3; 8 nucleotides agree with TRBD1. TRBV5-3 is labeled an ORF, and its function is uncertain. With V trimmed by 3 bases and J by 0 bases, 20 bases remained unmatched. The CDR3 loop spans 22 amino acids. The CDR3 DNA is TGTGCCAGAAGCTCCCCCGGACAGGGAAGAACCATCAAGAGCTCCTATAATTCACCCCTCCACTTT. Translating gives CARSSPGQGRTIKSSYNSPLHF.

The chain recombines TRBV24-1 with TRBJ1-5, with TRBD1 identical over 7 bases. The CDR3 covers 15 residues. The ends lost 2 bases at V and 6 bases at J; junction bases unmatched: 6. Germline V gives CDR1 KGHDR, CDR2 SFDVKD. This CDR3 reads CATSDSDREGQPQHF. For the CDR3, the DNA is TGTGCCACCAGTGATTCCGACAGGGAGGGTCAGCCCCAGCATTTT.

The chain recombines TRBV29-1 with TRBJ2-4; D is ambiguous. The ends were cut back, 2 bases at V and 8 bases at J, with 10 bases in the middle. Per germline, CDR1 SQVTM and CDR2 ANQGSEA. The CDR3 is 12 residues long. For the CDR3, the DNA is TGCAGCGTTGAAATAGGGCCGGACATTCAGTACTTC. This codes for CSVEIGPDIQYF.

As to this clone: This CDR3 is also generated by other DNA sequences in the sample. The chain employs TRBV7-2 and TRBJ2-7, with 16 bases identical to TRBD2. CDR3 size: 15 residues. Per the germline V gene, CDR1 is SGHTA and CDR2 is FQGNSA. J gave up 4 bases and V 3 bases, and 0 bases lay outside the gene matches. CDR3 in amino acids: CASSLGLAGGYEQYF. CDR3 bases: TGTGCCAGCAGCTTGGGACTAGCGGGGGGGTACGAGCAGTACTTC.

The V call is TRBV4-3, the J call TRBJ2-7, with D perhaps matching TRBD1 (6 bases). The germline V gene encodes CDR1 LGHNA and CDR2 YSLEER. The CDR3 consists of 17 residues. V lost 0 bases and J 3 bases, leaving 18 bases between the germline ends. The DNA of the CDR3 is TGCGCCAGCAGCCAAGATCATACCCAGGGGCGAATCTACGAGCAGTACTTC. Amino acid sequence: CASSQDHTQGRIYEQYF.

The chain links TRBV28 to TRBJ1-1, with unresolved D. V was clipped by 5 bases and J by 1 base, with 8 bases between them. Germline CDR1 is MDHEN and CDR2 is SYDVKM. CDR3 length: 13 amino acids. This CDR3 reads CASSPGANTEAFF. In DNA form, the CDR3 reads TGTGCCAGCAGTCCGGGAGCGAACACTGAAGCTTTCTTT.